This T cell receptor (beta chain) emerged from a study of control samples from healthy donors and cancer patients. Sequenced by immunoSEQ multiplex PCR; TCRdb stores in-frame clones only, minus some. The table includes around 64,000 clones, around nine tenths detected once. The germline CDR1 and CDR2 sequences are MNHEY and SVGEGT. Trimming left V 2 bases short and J 5 bases short, with 15 bases between. The CDR3 has 15 amino acids. The J gene is TRBJ2-5, the V gene TRBV6-2 or TRBV6-3; the D gene is possibly TRBD1 (5 bases). Sequencing used PBMCs. The origin of this receptor is a man aged 55 to 70 with colorectal cancer. In DNA, the CDR3 is TGTGCCAGCAGTTACGGCAGGGTGATTGTGGAGACCCAGTACTTC. It yields the protein CASSYGRVIVETQYF.